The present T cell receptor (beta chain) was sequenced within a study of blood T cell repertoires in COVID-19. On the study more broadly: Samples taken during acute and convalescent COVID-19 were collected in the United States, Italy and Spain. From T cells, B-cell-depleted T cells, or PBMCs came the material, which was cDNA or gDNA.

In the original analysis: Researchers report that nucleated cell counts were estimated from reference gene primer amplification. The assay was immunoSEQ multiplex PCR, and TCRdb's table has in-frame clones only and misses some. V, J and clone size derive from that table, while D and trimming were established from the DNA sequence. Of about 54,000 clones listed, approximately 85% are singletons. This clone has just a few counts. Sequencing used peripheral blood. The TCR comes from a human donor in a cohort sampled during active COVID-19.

The CDR3 spells CARTIPGAYEQYF. The DNA for the CDR3 is TGTGCCAGGACGATCCCTGGAGCCTACGAGCAGTACTTC. The gene calls are TRBV19 and TRBJ2-7; D is unclear. Per the germline V gene, CDR1 is LNHDA and CDR2 is SQIVND (reference sequence). The ends were cut back, 9 bases at V and 2 bases at J, with 14 bases in the middle. The CDR3 sequence is 13 residues long.